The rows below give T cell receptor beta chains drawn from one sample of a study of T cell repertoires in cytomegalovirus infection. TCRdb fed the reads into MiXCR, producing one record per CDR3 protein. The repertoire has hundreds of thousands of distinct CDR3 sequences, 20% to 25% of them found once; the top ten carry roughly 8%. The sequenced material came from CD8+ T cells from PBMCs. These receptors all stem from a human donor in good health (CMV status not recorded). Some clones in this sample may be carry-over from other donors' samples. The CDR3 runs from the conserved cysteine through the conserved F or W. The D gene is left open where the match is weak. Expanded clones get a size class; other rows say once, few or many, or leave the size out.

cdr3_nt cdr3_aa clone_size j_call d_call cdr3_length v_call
TGCGCCAGCAGCATTAGCGGGGGGGCGGGCGAATTCTTC CASSISGGAGEFF NA TRBJ2-1 TRBD2 13 TRBV5-1
TGTGCCAGCAGTGACATTTGGGCGAACACTGAAGCTTTCTTT CASSDIWANTEAFF NA TRBJ1-1 NA 14 TRBV6-1
TGTGCCAGCAGTCTAAGTGGGGGGAACGGCGAGCAGTACTTC CASSLSGGNGEQYF few TRBJ2-7 NA 14 TRBV7-6
TGTGCCAGCAGCTTAGAGGGGGGGGATCAGCCCCAGCATTTT CASSLEGGDQPQHF NA TRBJ1-5 NA 14 TRBV7-9
TGTGCCAGTACACCGTCGAGAGGGACTGAAGCTTTCTTT CASTPSRGTEAFF NA TRBJ1-1 NA 13 TRBV27
TGTGCCAGCAGCTTCACGTGGGGCGAAAACTCCGAGCAGTACTTC CASSFTWGENSEQYF NA TRBJ2-7 NA 15 TRBV2
TGTGCCAGCAGTTACTCGATGTACCAGGGGAGTTCATCCCTCCACTTT CASSYSMYQGSSSLHF NA TRBJ1-6 NA 16 TRBV6-2/TRBV6-3
TGTGCCACCACCAGAGATACCGGCATAGCGTTCTTC CATTRDTGIAFF NA TRBJ2-1 NA 12 TRBV15
TGTGCCAGCAGTGCCGGACATTTAAGTCAGCCCCAGCATTTT CASSAGHLSQPQHF few TRBJ1-5 NA 14 TRBV6-2/TRBV6-3
TGTGCCAGCAGCCAAGGTCCCTTTAGGGAGGATCGGAACACTGAAGCTTTCTTT CASSQGPFREDRNTEAFF few TRBJ1-1 NA 18 TRBV3-1
TGTGCCAGCACCCTGACTTGGAGGCTGGTGAACACTGAAGCTTTCTTT CASTLTWRLVNTEAFF few TRBJ1-1 NA 16 TRBV2
TGTGCCAGCAGTTACTCGAGGCAGGGTCCGAACACCGGGGAGCTGTTTTTT CASSYSRQGPNTGELFF many TRBJ2-2 NA 17 TRBV6-5
TGTGCCAGCAGTGACACAAACAGGGGTGATTCACCCCTCCACTTT CASSDTNRGDSPLHF many TRBJ1-6 TRBD1 15 TRBV6-4
TGCGCCAGCAGCCAGGGAGATGGCGAGGGGGAGCAGTTCTTC CASSQGDGEGEQFF NA TRBJ2-1 NA 14 TRBV5-1
TGTGCCAGCTCCTCGGGGAGAAATAGGGATCAGCCCCAGCATTTT CASSSGRNRDQPQHF NA TRBJ1-5 NA 15 TRBV6-6
TGTGCCAGTAGGACCGGGACGGCCTCTAGCACAGATACGCAGTATTTT CASRTGTASSTDTQYF NA TRBJ2-3 NA 16 TRBV19
TGTGCCAGCAGCCACCCCGGGACAGGGAGGTACAATGAGCAGTTCTTC CASSHPGTGRYNEQFF many TRBJ2-1 TRBD1 16 TRBV14
TGTGCCAGCAGCTTTGGACAGGCCAATGAGCAGTTCTTC CASSFGQANEQFF few TRBJ2-1 TRBD1 13 TRBV7-6
TGTGCCAGCAGCTTACAGGAAATCTATGGCTACACCTTC CASSLQEIYGYTF few TRBJ1-2 NA 13 TRBV7-2
TGCAGCGTTGACTGGGACCCCTTAGAGCAGTTCTTC CSVDWDPLEQFF NA TRBJ2-1 NA 12 TRBV29-1
TGTGCCAGCAGCTTATCGTGGCAGGGTATAGGCTATGGCTACACCTTC CASSLSWQGIGYGYTF many TRBJ1-2 NA 16 TRBV7-2
TGCAGTGCTGGGACGTACTTCCCCAATGAGCAGTTCTTC CSAGTYFPNEQFF few TRBJ2-1 NA 13 TRBV20-1
TGCAGTGCCCAGCGGCAATCTGGGGTGAACTATGGCTACACCTTC CSAQRQSGVNYGYTF NA TRBJ1-2 NA 15 TRBV20-1
TGTGCCAGCAGTAGAAACGACGATGAGCAGTTCTTC CASSRNDDEQFF few TRBJ2-1 NA 12 TRBV28
TGTGCCAGCAGCTTAGGGGGAAGCGAGCAGTACTTC CASSLGGSEQYF many TRBJ2-7 NA 12 TRBV7-8
TGTGCCAGCAGCTTTCTTAGCGACACAGATACGCAGTATTTT CASSFLSDTDTQYF NA TRBJ2-3 NA 14 TRBV7-6
TGTGCCAGCAGCTTAATTGGACAGAATCAGCCCCAGCATTTT CASSLIGQNQPQHF many TRBJ1-5 NA 14 TRBV7-8
TGTGCTAGTGGTTTAAAAGGCCTTGGCTACACCTTC CASGLKGLGYTF NA TRBJ1-2 NA 12 TRBV12-5
TGCGCCAGCAGTCAGAAGGGGGAAGGCACCGGGGAGCTGTTTTTT CASSQKGEGTGELFF NA TRBJ2-2 NA 15 TRBV23-1
TGTGCCAGCAGCTTAGAAGACAGGGGAAATGAAGCTTTCTTT CASSLEDRGNEAFF few TRBJ1-1 TRBD1 14 TRBV7-9